Included here is one TCR beta chain sequence, with context. This specimen comes from a study of T cells in Graves' hyperthyroidism and ophthalmopathy. Across the study: Peripheral blood specimens were obtained at initial diagnosis, prior to any treatment.

Looked up from germline, CDR1 is DFQATT and CDR2 is SNEGSKA (reference sequence). This CDR3 is built from 13 residues. V lost 5 bases and J lost 2, with 13 bases in between. Amplified TCR beta CDR3 regions derived from RNA transcripts. The TCR CDR3 first-round RT-PCR relied on the HTBI primer set. A single record per CDR3 protein comes from TCRdb applying MiXCR to the multiplex PCR reads. The data show a few hundred thousand distinct CDR3 sequences, roughly 15% seen once. This chain links TRBV20-1 with TRBJ2-7; unclear D gene. The sample was blood. The receptor was isolated from a woman aged 18 to 35 with Graves' hyperthyroidism. As DNA, the CDR3 is TGCAGTGCTCCAATACAGACGACCTACGAGCAGTACTTC. Translation: CSAPIQTTYEQYF.